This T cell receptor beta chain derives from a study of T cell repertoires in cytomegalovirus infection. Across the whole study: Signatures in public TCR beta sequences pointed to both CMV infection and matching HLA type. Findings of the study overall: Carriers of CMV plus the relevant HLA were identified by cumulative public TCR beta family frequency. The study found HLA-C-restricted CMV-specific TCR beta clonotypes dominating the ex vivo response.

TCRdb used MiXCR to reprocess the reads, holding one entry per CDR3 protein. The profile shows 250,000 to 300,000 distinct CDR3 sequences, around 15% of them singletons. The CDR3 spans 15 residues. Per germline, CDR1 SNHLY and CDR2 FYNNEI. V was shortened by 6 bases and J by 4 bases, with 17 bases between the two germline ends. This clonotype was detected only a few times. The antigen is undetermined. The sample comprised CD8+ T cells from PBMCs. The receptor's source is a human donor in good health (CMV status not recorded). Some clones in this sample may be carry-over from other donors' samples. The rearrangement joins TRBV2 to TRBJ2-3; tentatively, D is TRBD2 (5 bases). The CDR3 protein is CASRPPLEGSDTQYF. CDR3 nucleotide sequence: TGTGCCAGCAGACCCCCCTTAGAGGGATCAGATACGCAGTATTTT.